These 15 T cell receptor beta chains originate from one sample sequenced in a study of blood T cell repertoires in COVID-19. The table came from immunoSEQ multiplex PCR; TCRdb's copy has only in-frame clones and leaves some out. The sample lists hundreds of thousands of clones; about 87% were seen once. The sample was PBMCs or T cells enriched from blood (not recorded which). These receptors all stem from a woman aged 40 to 49 with acute COVID-19.

V is TRBV3-1 (or the pseudogene TRBV3-2) and J is TRBJ1-1; 9 positions agree with TRBD1. The V and J ends lost 5 bases and 6 bases, in that order; junction bases with no gene match: 10. The CDR3 extends over 15 amino acids. Germline assignment: CDR1 LGHDT and CDR2 YNNKEL (reference sequence). The CDR3, as DNA: TGTGCCAGCAGCTTACGGACAGGGGCTCGCTCTGAAGCTTTCTTT. Translating it yields CASSLRTGARSEAFF.

The V and J genes are TRBV5-4 and TRBJ1-4; TRBD1 aligns across 7 bases. This CDR3 has 15 residues. V was clipped by 2 bases and J by 4 bases; unmatched bases: 5. CDR1 is SGHNT, CDR2 YYREEE, per germline (reference sequence). The CDR3 nucleotides are TGTGCCAGCAGCTTTGGGGGACAGTTTAATGAAAAACTGTTTTTT. The encoded protein is CASSFGGQFNEKLFF.

This clone has just a few counts. The J gene is TRBJ1-1, the V gene TRBV7-9; 8 nucleotides agree with TRBD1. CDR3 size: 14 residues. J was trimmed by 4 bases and V by 2 bases; bases with no gene match: 3. Germline CDR1 and CDR2: SEHNR and FQNEAQ (reference sequence). CDR3 DNA: TGTGCCAGCAGCTTACAGGGGGCGAGCACTGAAGCTTTCTTT. Protein product: CASSLQGASTEAFF.

CDR3 sequence (DNA): TGTGCCATCAGCGGACAGGGACCTGAAGCTTTCTTT. This translates into CAISGQGPEAFF. The chain recombines TRBV10-3 with TRBJ1-1; 8 nucleotides line up with TRBD1. Unmatched junction bases numbered 3, after V lost 6 bases and J lost 6 bases. CDR1 and CDR2 from the germline V gene are ENHRY and SYGVKD. The CDR3 spans 12 residues.

This clone has just one count. V is TRBV3-1 (or the pseudogene TRBV3-2) and J is TRBJ1-1, with D unclear. The ends were cut back, 2 bases at V and 7 bases at J, with 8 bases in the middle. The V gene's germline CDR1 is LGHDT and CDR2 YNNKEL (reference sequence). This CDR3 is built from 12 residues. As DNA, the CDR3 is TGTGCCAGCAGCCAATTCCTAAGTGAAGCTTTCTTT. This codes for CASSQFLSEAFF.

The chain uses TRBV11-3 and TRBJ1-1; D remains unclear. Germline assignment: CDR1 SGHNT and CDR2 YENEEA. Trimming left V 3 bases short and J 2 bases short, with 10 bases between. There are 14 residues in the CDR3. The CDR3 reads CASSFLQHNTEAFF. CDR3 nucleotide sequence: TGTGCCAGCAGCTTTTTACAACACAACACTGAAGCTTTCTTT.

V is TRBV10-2 and J is TRBJ2-7; tentatively, D is TRBD1 (6 bases). Trimming took off 7 bases at V and 6 bases at J, with 13 bases between the two ends. The germline V gene encodes CDR1 WSHSY and CDR2 SAAADI. This CDR3 is 12 amino acids long. CDR3 nucleotide sequence: TGCGCCAGCACAGAACAGGGTTCCGAGCAGTACTTC. Protein sequence: CASTEQGSEQYF.

This clone was seen once. The chain recombines TRBV24-1 with TRBJ1-2; a possible D gene is TRBD1 (5 bases). The germline CDR1 and CDR2 sequences are KGHDR and SFDVKD. CDR3 length: 16 amino acids. V was cut by 4 bases and J by 5 bases, with 19 bases left in between. The CDR3: CATSDPLRGGGYGYTF. CDR3 DNA sequence: TGTGCCACCAGTGACCCTTTAAGGGGAGGCGGGTATGGCTACACCTTC.

The V call is TRBV6-5, the J call TRBJ1-1, with D hard to call. Trimming removed 0 bases from V and 8 bases from J, with 7 bases in between. The CDR3 length is 12 residues. CDR1 is MNHEY and CDR2 is SVGAGI in the germline V gene. CDR3: CASSYSGGEAFF. In DNA, the CDR3 is TGTGCCAGCAGTTACTCTGGAGGCGAAGCTTTCTTT.

Here the CDR3 DNA reads TGTGCCAGCAGCCTACAGGGGGCAAACACCGGGGAGCTGTTTTTT. Protein: CASSLQGANTGELFF. V usage is TRBV27 and J usage is TRBJ2-2, with 9 bases identical to TRBD1. Germline V gene sequence: CDR1 MNHEY, CDR2 SMNVEV (reference sequence). J lost 2 bases, V lost 6 bases, and 4 bases had no gene match. The CDR3 sequence is 15 residues long.

The chain employs TRBV7-9 and TRBJ1-2, with no clear D. V was clipped by 3 bases and J by 10 bases, with 12 bases between them. CDR3 length: 12 residues. Germline CDR1 is SEHNR and CDR2 is FQNEAQ (reference sequence). The CDR3, as DNA: TGTGCCAGCAGCTTGGCGGGGAATTACTACACCTTC. Translated: CASSLAGNYYTF.

V and J are TRBV10-2 and TRBJ1-5; D not certain. The CDR3 is 12 amino acids. Trimming took 4 bases from V and 4 from J, leaving 5 bases between them. CDR1 is WSHSY and CDR2 is SAAADI in the germline V gene. CDR3 in DNA: TGCGCCAGCAGTGTTGAGAATCAGCCCCAGCATTTT. Amino acid sequence: CASSVENQPQHF.

This clone was recorded only once. The chain couples TRBV29-1 to TRBJ2-1; 10 positions match TRBD2. The germline CDR1 and CDR2 sequences are SQVTM and ANQGSEA. The length of the CDR3 is 15 residues. The V and J ends lost 4 bases and 11 bases, in that order; junction bases with no gene match: 14. The CDR3 loop is CSVAAGTSDKGKQFF. The CDR3 DNA sequence: TGCAGCGTTGCGGCCGGGACTAGCGACAAGGGGAAGCAGTTCTTC.

The chain carries TRBV5-4 and TRBJ1-1, with 8 bases fitting TRBD1. This CDR3 is built from 16 residues. Germline V gene data show CDR1 as SGHNT and CDR2 as YYREEE (reference sequence). V lost 4 bases and J lost 7; bases outside the gene matches: 15. This CDR3 is CASSSPPQGAFSEAFF. The CDR3 bases are TGTGCCAGCAGCAGCCCCCCTCAGGGGGCCTTCAGTGAAGCTTTCTTT.

J is TRBJ1-2 and V is TRBV30; 8 positions match TRBD1. CDR1 GTSNPN and CDR2 SVGIG come from the germline V gene (reference sequence). The CDR3 is 16 amino acids. J lost 6 bases, V lost 2 bases, and 14 bases had no gene match. CDR3 region: CAWSPPAQGVLHGYTF. The CDR3 DNA is TGTGCCTGGAGTCCTCCGGCACAGGGGGTTTTACATGGCTACACCTTC.